This TCR beta chain was obtained from a study of T cells in Graves' hyperthyroidism and ophthalmopathy. The sample holds a few counts of this clonotype. Its antigen is currently unknown. Notes on the study in general: Through a model of 13 V-J features, ophthalmopathy was separated from stable hyperthyroidism. Most clonotypes that expanded in the thyroid above 0.001 also showed up in blood.

Stable hyperthyroidism: no ophthalmopathy progression over 18 months of follow-up. Patients between 18 and 65 years old had hyperthyroidism, newly diagnosed and lasting under 2 months. Researchers amplified the TCR beta CDR3 regions from RNA transcripts. Primed by the HTBI set, a first-round RT-PCR was run on the TCR CDR3. In TCRdb, the multiplex PCR reads were re-called with MiXCR into one record per CDR3 protein. In the table there are around 540,000 distinct CDR3 sequences, roughly 50% of which are singletons. The source is a young woman with Graves' hyperthyroidism. The sequencing sample was made of peripheral blood or thyroid tissue (not recorded which).

The CDR3 loop is CSGGRANYGYTF. CDR3 in DNA: TGCAGTGGCGGTAGAGCTAACTATGGCTACACCTTC. The chain combines TRBV20-1 with TRBJ1-2; D uncertain. This CDR3 has 12 residues. V gave up 7 bases and J gave up 0 bases, with 9 bases separating them. Per the germline V gene, CDR1 is DFQATT and CDR2 is SNEGSKA (reference sequence).